These 16 T cell receptor beta chains were sequenced from one sample in a study of blood T cell repertoires in COVID-19. Method: immunoSEQ multiplex PCR; TCRdb's copy keeps in-frame clones and lacks some. The table includes roughly 220,000 clones, around 83% detected once. Sequencing input: PBMCs or T cells enriched from blood (not recorded which). These receptors were collected from a woman aged 40 to 55 who had recovered from COVID-19.

The chain employs TRBV5-4 and TRBJ2-4; 7 nucleotides align to TRBD1. Losses at the gene ends were 5 bases for V and 7 bases for J; bases not matched to a gene: 18. From germline, CDR1 is SGHNT and CDR2 YYREEE (reference sequence). CDR3 length: 17 amino acids. This CDR3 reads CASSSRKGAPNGNIQYF. CDR3 in DNA: TGTGCCAGCAGTTCACGGAAGGGGGCCCCAAACGGGAACATTCAGTACTTC.

This chain links TRBV27 with TRBJ2-2; 9 nucleotides match TRBD2. V shed 3 bases, J shed 5 bases, and the junction held 7 bases outside the gene matches. This CDR3 is built from 16 residues. Germline CDR1 reads MNHEY; CDR2 reads SMNVEV (reference sequence). The CDR3 loop reads CASSFRLAVSTGELFF. The CDR3 region has the DNA TGTGCCAGCAGTTTTAGACTAGCGGTGTCTACCGGGGAGCTGTTTTTT.

The gene calls are TRBV11-2 and TRBJ2-3, with a weak D call TRBD2 (6 bases). V was pared by 5 bases and J by 4 bases, with 16 bases between. The CDR3 covers 15 residues. The germline V gene has CDR1 SGHAT and CDR2 FQNNGV. In nucleotides, the CDR3 is TGTGCCAGCAGCGCGAATGGGAGGACCGCAGATACGCAGTATTTT. Translating gives CASSANGRTADTQYF.

The chain carries TRBV18 and TRBJ1-1; D is uncertain. Germline CDR1 reads KGHSH; CDR2 reads LQKENI. This CDR3 is built from 13 residues. V dropped 6 bases and J dropped 3 bases, with 11 bases sitting between them. The DNA of the CDR3 is TGTGCCAGCTCGGGTATTCGGGACACTGAAGCTTTCTTT. This gives the protein CASSGIRDTEAFF.

The V gene is TRBV7-2, the J gene TRBJ1-6, with a weak D call TRBD1 (5 bases). Per the germline V gene, CDR1 is SGHTA and CDR2 is FQGNSA. There are 16 residues in the CDR3. Trimming left V 5 bases short and J 3 bases short, with 14 bases between. The CDR3 here is CASSPLGHDYNSPLHF. The CDR3 DNA is TGTGCCAGCAGCCCCCTCGGACACGACTATAATTCACCCCTCCACTTT.

This rearrangement joins TRBV7-2 to TRBJ1-1; 10 nucleotides agree with TRBD1. J gave up 3 bases and V 5 bases, and 3 bases lay outside the gene matches. The CDR3 contains 14 residues. CDR1 SGHTA and CDR2 FQGNSA come from the germline V gene. The CDR3 sequence: CASSAGQGYTEAFF. CDR3 sequence (DNA): TGTGCCAGCAGCGCGGGACAGGGGTACACTGAAGCTTTCTTT.

The V gene is TRBV5-1, the J gene TRBJ1-2; the match to TRBD1 covers 7 bases. V shed 3 bases and J 1 base; nucleotides not matched to a gene: 9. This CDR3 comprises 16 residues. The germline V gene encodes CDR1 SGHRS and CDR2 YFSETQ. CDR3 nucleotide sequence: TGCGCCAGCAGCTCTGGACAGGTTGATCTTAACTATGGCTACACCTTC. Its translation: CASSSGQVDLNYGYTF.

The chain joins TRBV6-5 to TRBJ1-2; 7 bases line up with TRBD1. V dropped 7 bases and J dropped 0; count of bases not matched to a gene: 8. CDR1 is MNHEY, CDR2 SVGAGI, per germline. The length of the CDR3 is 15 residues. The CDR3 DNA is TGTGCCAGCAATAGGGGAGGACAGGCTAACTATGGCTACACCTTC. The encoded protein is CASNRGGQANYGYTF.

V and J are TRBV28 and TRBJ1-6, with 8 bases aligning to TRBD1. After removal of 4 bases from V and 8 bases from J, the junction contained 7 bases not matched to a gene. Germline CDR1 reads MDHEN; CDR2 reads SYDVKM. CDR3 length: 15 amino acids. CDR3 residues: CASSSADRVDSPLHF. CDR3 DNA: TGTGCCAGCAGTTCCGCGGACAGGGTCGATTCACCCCTCCACTTT.

The chain is built from TRBV19 and TRBJ2-2; 13 bases agree with TRBD2. Looked up from germline, CDR1 is LNHDA and CDR2 is SQIVND (reference sequence). CDR3 size: 18 residues. Unmatched junction bases numbered 13, after V lost 6 bases and J lost 6 bases. CDR3 amino acids: CASRPTGLAGSGAGELFF. CDR3 DNA: TGTGCCAGTAGGCCGACGGGACTAGCGGGATCTGGGGCCGGGGAGCTGTTTTTT.

The chain uses TRBV19 and TRBJ2-5; D might be TRBD1 (6 bases). Trimming pared 5 bases from V and 3 bases from J, leaving 16 bases between. Germline CDR1 LNHDA, CDR2 SQIVND (reference sequence). CDR3 length: 15 residues. The CDR3, as DNA: TGTGCCAGTAGTGCCTACGGACAGAAAAAAGAGACCCAGTACTTC. As protein: CASSAYGQKKETQYF.

The V gene is TRBV28, the J gene TRBJ2-1; TRBD2 matches at 9 bases. Trimming cost V 10 bases and J 0 bases; bases outside gene matches: 10. The germline V gene encodes CDR1 MDHEN and CDR2 SYDVKM. The CDR3 runs to 16 residues. Here the CDR3 DNA reads TGTGCCATTCGATCTAGCGGGGCCAGCTCCTACAATGAGCAGTTCTTC. Translated, it gives CAIRSSGASSYNEQFF.

To note about this clone: An end of the junction differs from the germline gene, which may be a read error. Written as DNA, the CDR3 is TGTGCCAGTAGTAGAGAGACAGGGGGCGAAGGGAACTCTGAAGCTTTCTTT. Amino acids: CASSRETGGEGNSEAFF. This chain uses TRBV19 with TRBJ1-1; the match to TRBD1 covers 10 bases. The length of the CDR3 is 17 residues. Germline V gene data show CDR1 as LNHDA and CDR2 as SQIVND (reference sequence).

This clone has a single count. The chain recombines TRBV16 with TRBJ1-1, with D possibly TRBD1 on 6 matching bases. Between the trimmed V and J ends, which lost 3 bases and 1 base, there was a span of 18 bases. Germline V CDR1 and CDR2: KGHSY, FQNENV. The CDR3 contains 17 residues. CDR3 DNA: TGTGCCAGCAGCCATTACGAAACAGGGCAGGGGAACACTGAAGCTTTCTTT. Its protein product is CASSHYETGQGNTEAFF.

Here the CDR3 DNA reads TGTGCCACCCTTCCGCGCGAGCGGCGTCAGCCCCAGCATTTT. Translation: CATLPRERRQPQHF. The J gene is TRBJ1-5, the V gene TRBV6-5; D uncertain. This CDR3 spans 14 amino acids. Between the trimmed V and J ends, which lost 10 bases and 6 bases, there was a span of 19 bases. Germline V CDR1 and CDR2: MNHEY, SVGAGI.

This clone has only one observation. This chain uses TRBV29-1 with TRBJ1-2, with D possibly being TRBD1 (6 bases). V lost 6 bases to trimming and J lost 5 bases, with 16 bases between them. The germline V gene encodes CDR1 SQVTM and CDR2 ANQGSEA. This CDR3 is 13 amino acids long. CDR3 protein: CSVKTGRPYGYTF. The CDR3, as DNA: TGCAGCGTAAAGACAGGAAGGCCATATGGCTACACCTTC.